A single sample gave rise to the 25 T cell receptor beta chains below, sequenced in a study of T cells after yellow fever vaccination. TCRdb reprocessed the 5' RACE reads with MiXCR, giving one entry per CDR3 protein. The table lists a few hundred thousand distinct CDR3 sequences, 18% of them singletons, with roughly a sixth in the top ten. The starting material was PBMCs, obtained before the yellow fever booster vaccination. The origin of the receptors is a man in his late teens or twenties who received the YFV17D yellow fever vaccine.

The J gene is TRBJ1-2, the V gene TRBV7-2, with 8 bases lining up with TRBD1. This CDR3 has 16 amino acids. V shed 5 bases and J 4 bases; nucleotides not matched to a gene: 12. Germline V gives CDR1 SGHTA, CDR2 FQGNSA. The CDR3 protein is CASSPTYPGTGYGYTF. CDR3 sequence (DNA): TGTGCCAGCAGCCCGACCTACCCCGGGACAGGCTATGGCTACACCTTC.

This clonotype was counted a few times. CDR3 in DNA: TGTGCCAGCAGCCATGAGGGGCGACGGGAGACCCAGTACTTC. It encodes CASSHEGRRETQYF. This chain links TRBV3-1 with TRBJ2-5, with D perhaps given as TRBD1 or TRBD2 (5 bases each). This CDR3 region has 14 residues. Trimming took 3 bases from V and 5 from J, leaving 13 bases between them. Germline values: CDR1 LGHDT, CDR2 YNNKEL (reference sequence).

V and J are TRBV7-9 and TRBJ1-1, with D unclear. Trimming cost V 1 base and J 10 bases, with 10 bases left between them. This CDR3 has 12 amino acids. CDR1 is SEHNR and CDR2 is FQNEAQ in the germline V gene (reference sequence). The CDR3 loop is CASSLESGSAFF. In DNA, the CDR3 is TGTGCCAGCAGCTTAGAATCGGGGTCAGCTTTCTTT.

This clonotype showed up just a few times. The chain couples TRBV4-3 to TRBJ2-2; perhaps TRBD1 as D (6 bases). Trimming took off 7 bases at V and 3 bases at J, with 12 bases between the two ends. The germline V gene has CDR1 LGHNA and CDR2 YSLEER. CDR3 length: 14 residues. CDR3 DNA: TGCGCCAGCAACTACGGACAGCACACCGGGGAGCTGTTTTTT. This translates into CASNYGQHTGELFF.

This clonotype was seen a handful of times. For the CDR3, the DNA is TGTGCCAGCAGTTTAGGCAGGGGCTACTCCTACGAGCAGTACTTC. This gives the protein CASSLGRGYSYEQYF. The chain carries TRBV12-3 or TRBV12-4 and TRBJ2-7, with a tentative D call TRBD1 (6 bases). Trimming pared 1 base from V and 0 bases from J, leaving 10 bases between. The CDR3 extends over 15 amino acids.

The chain combines TRBV12-3 or TRBV12-4 with TRBJ2-1, with D uncertain. CDR3 length: 11 amino acids. Trimming pared 5 bases from V and 5 bases from J, leaving 4 bases between. CDR3 region: CASSTNNEQFF. CDR3 nucleotide sequence: TGTGCCAGCAGTACTAACAATGAGCAGTTCTTC.

The sample holds many counts of this clonotype. The genes are TRBV29-1 and TRBJ1-1; D is unresolved. Trimming pared 3 bases from V and 1 base from J, leaving 6 bases between. Per germline, CDR1 SQVTM and CDR2 ANQGSEA. This CDR3 contains 12 residues. In nucleotides, the CDR3 is TGCAGCGTTGACAGCCAGAACACTGAAGCTTTCTTT. The encoded protein is CSVDSQNTEAFF.

The J gene is TRBJ1-2, the V gene TRBV28; maybe TRBD1 (5 bases). CDR3 length: 14 residues. In germline, CDR1 is MDHEN, CDR2 SYDVKM. The V gene lost 5 bases and the J gene lost 7 bases, with 17 bases spanning the gap. CDR3 bases: TGTGCCAGCAGTATGACAGCTTTTTATGGTGGCTACACCTTC. It specifies CASSMTAFYGGYTF.

This clonotype was detected many times. The genes are TRBV20-1 and TRBJ1-1; a weak D match, TRBD1 (5 bases). V shed 4 bases and J shed 7 bases, with 13 bases lying between them. The CDR3 sequence is 12 residues long. Looked up from germline, CDR1 is DFQATT and CDR2 is SNEGSKA (reference sequence). CDR3: CSATGHPLEAFF. As DNA, the CDR3 is TGCAGTGCTACCGGACATCCTCTTGAAGCTTTCTTT.

The chain is built from TRBV7-2 and TRBJ1-1; D gene unclear. Trimming cost V 3 bases and J 3 bases, with 17 bases left between them. The CDR3 totals 16 residues. Per germline, CDR1 SGHTA and CDR2 FQGNSA. The chain's CDR3 is CASSFLRVGDHTEAFF. The CDR3 DNA is TGTGCCAGCAGCTTCCTTAGGGTTGGCGACCACACTGAAGCTTTCTTT.

The table lists this clonotype with a few counts. The gene calls are TRBV7-2 and TRBJ1-2, with D uncertain. Trimming left V 5 bases short and J 5 bases short, with 18 bases between. This CDR3 contains 15 residues. Germline V gene data show CDR1 as SGHTA and CDR2 as FQGNSA. The CDR3 spells CASSNPWANTYGYTF. The CDR3 nucleotides read TGTGCCAGCAGCAATCCCTGGGCCAACACATATGGCTACACCTTC.

The rearrangement joins TRBV27 to TRBJ1-5; D may be TRBD1 (5 bases). V shed 9 bases and J shed 1 base, with 31 bases lying between them. The CDR3 length is 20 residues. Germline V gene sequence: CDR1 MNHEY, CDR2 SMNVEV (reference sequence). The CDR3 region is CASSNAGPFSGGRSNQPQHF. The CDR3 nucleotides are TGTGCCAGTTCCAACGCAGGGCCGTTTTCGGGTGGACGAAGCAATCAGCCCCAGCATTTT.

This chain links TRBV5-1 with TRBJ1-6; no clear D gene. Germline V gene lookup returns CDR1 SGHRS and CDR2 YFSETQ. V lost 3 bases and J lost 9, with 10 bases in between. This CDR3 region has 13 residues. CDR3 bases: TGCGCCAGCAGCTCGGCAGCCAGTTCACCCCTCCACTTT. Residues: CASSSAASSPLHF.

The V and J genes are TRBV7-9 and TRBJ1-4; no reliable D call. Germline V gene sequence: CDR1 SEHNR, CDR2 FQNEAQ (reference sequence). Between the trimmed V and J ends, which lost 8 bases and 8 bases, there was a span of 12 bases. The CDR3 length is 12 residues. This CDR3 reads CASGPTREKLFF. CDR3 nucleotides: TGTGCCAGCGGCCCGACCCGGGAAAAACTGTTTTTT.

The V call is TRBV12-3 or TRBV12-4, the J call TRBJ1-1, with D maybe TRBD1 (5 bases). CDR3 size: 16 residues. The V gene lost 2 bases and the J gene lost 1 base, with 14 bases spanning the gap. The CDR3 sequence is CASSLWAGPGNTEAFF. The CDR3 region has the DNA TGTGCCAGCAGTTTATGGGCAGGGCCCGGGAACACTGAAGCTTTCTTT.

This clonotype was observed a few times. V is TRBV5-1 and J is TRBJ2-1; 12 nucleotides agree with TRBD2. The germline CDR1 and CDR2 sequences are SGHRS and YFSETQ. This CDR3 contains 16 residues. Unmatched junction bases numbered 9, after V lost 3 bases and J lost 8 bases. The CDR3 here is CASSSRLAGETHEQFF. The CDR3 coding sequence is TGCGCCAGCAGCTCCCGACTAGCGGGGGAAACTCATGAGCAGTTCTTC.

This clonotype was seen ten or more times. The rearrangement joins TRBV5-1 to TRBJ2-3; possible D gene TRBD2, 7 bases. V was pared by 3 bases and J by 4 bases, with 9 bases between. CDR3 length: 13 residues. The germline CDR1 and CDR2 sequences are SGHRS and YFSETQ. The CDR3 region is CASSWEGADTQYF. The DNA of the CDR3 is TGCGCCAGCAGCTGGGAGGGGGCAGATACGCAGTATTTT.

This clonotype was recorded at least ten times. The rearrangement uses TRBV6-2 or TRBV6-3 and TRBJ2-1, with 8 bases matching TRBD2. The V segment lost 5 bases and the J segment 10 bases; nucleotides outside the gene matches: 10. CDR1 is MNHEY and CDR2 is SVGEGT in the germline V gene. CDR3 length equals 14 residues. The CDR3 nucleotides read TGTGCCAGCAGTCCCGGACTAGCAGCAGGAGAGCAGTTCTTC. Residues: CASSPGLAAGEQFF.

This chain uses TRBV6-4 with TRBJ2-7, with 13 positions matching TRBD2. This CDR3 comprises 16 residues. Looked up from germline, CDR1 is MRHNA and CDR2 is SNTAGT. J gave up 5 bases and V 4 bases, and 8 bases lay outside the gene matches. CDR3 bases: TGTGCCAGCAGTGCTACTAGCGGGGGGGAAGTGGACGAGCAGTACTTC. It is translated as CASSATSGGEVDEQYF.

The V call is TRBV6-2 or TRBV6-3, the J call TRBJ2-3; 7 bases line up with TRBD2. Germline values: CDR1 MNHEY, CDR2 SVGEGT. The junction had 14 bases not matched to a gene; V was cut back by 8 bases and J by 6 bases. The CDR3 runs 15 residues. The CDR3, as DNA: TGTGCCAGCGCGGGGAGGGGACTCTCCCCCGATACGCAGTATTTT. Its protein product is CASAGRGLSPDTQYF.

The chain couples TRBV5-5 to TRBJ1-1; no reliable D call. The CDR3 contains 15 residues. Germline V gives CDR1 SGHKS, CDR2 YYEKEE (reference sequence). Trimming shortened V by 0 bases and J by 1 base, and 10 bases separated the two germline ends. The CDR3 spells CASSLEEVRNTEAFF. The DNA of the CDR3 is TGTGCCAGCAGCTTGGAGGAGGTTAGGAACACTGAAGCTTTCTTT. The entire variable domain, with the rest obtained from reference TRBV5-5 and TRBJ1-1, is as follows: DAGVTQSPTHLIKTRGQQVTLRCSPISGHKSVSWYQQVLGQGPQFIFQYYEKEERGRGNFPDRFSARQFPNYSSELNVNALLLGDSALYLCASSLEEVRNTEAFFGQGTRLTVV.

The chain joins TRBV12-3 or TRBV12-4 to TRBJ1-1; unclear D gene. The CDR3 has 11 amino acids. Trimming left V 6 bases short and J 9 bases short, with 11 bases between. The CDR3 region is CASSRNLKAFF. The CDR3 coding sequence is TGTGCCAGCAGCCGAAACCTAAAAGCTTTCTTT.

The rearrangement joins TRBV20-1 to TRBJ2-2; possibly TRBD1 for D (5 bases). The V end lost 0 bases, the J end lost 4 bases, and 15 bases lay between the germline ends. Germline V CDR1 and CDR2: DFQATT, SNEGSKA (reference sequence). The CDR3 consists of 16 residues. The CDR3 coding sequence is TGCAGTGCTAGAGATCCCTCAGGGCCCGGCACCGGGGAGCTGTTTTTT. Its translation is CSARDPSGPGTGELFF.

This clonotype occurred many times. One end of the junction does not line up with germline, which may come from a read error. The CDR3 sequence: CASSSGHNGKLFF. CDR3 DNA sequence: TGTGCCAGCAGCTCGGGACATAATGGAAAACTGTTTTTT. The rearrangement uses TRBV7-2 and TRBJ1-4, with D perhaps TRBD1 (6 bases). Germline lookup yields CDR1 SGHTA and CDR2 FQGNSA. The CDR3 is made up of 13 amino acids.

The chain employs TRBV29-1 and TRBJ1-1, with 9 bases lining up with TRBD1. V lost 5 bases and J lost 1; bases outside the gene matches: 8. This CDR3 spans 15 amino acids. The germline V gene encodes CDR1 SQVTM and CDR2 ANQGSEA. The CDR3 nucleotides read TGCAGCGTTTTCGGACAGGGGCGCGGGAACACTGAAGCTTTCTTT. This translates into CSVFGQGRGNTEAFF.